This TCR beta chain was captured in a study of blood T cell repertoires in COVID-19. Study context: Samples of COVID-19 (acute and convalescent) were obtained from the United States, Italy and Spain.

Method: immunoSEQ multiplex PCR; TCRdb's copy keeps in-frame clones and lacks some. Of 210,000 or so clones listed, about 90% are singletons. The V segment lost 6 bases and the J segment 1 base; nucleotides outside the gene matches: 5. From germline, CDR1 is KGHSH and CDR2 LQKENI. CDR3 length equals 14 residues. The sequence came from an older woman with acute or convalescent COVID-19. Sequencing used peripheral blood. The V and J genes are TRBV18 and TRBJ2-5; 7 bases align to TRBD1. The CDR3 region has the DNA TGTGCCAGCTCGCATACAGGGGCCCAAGAGACCCAGTACTTC. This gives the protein CASSHTGAQETQYF.